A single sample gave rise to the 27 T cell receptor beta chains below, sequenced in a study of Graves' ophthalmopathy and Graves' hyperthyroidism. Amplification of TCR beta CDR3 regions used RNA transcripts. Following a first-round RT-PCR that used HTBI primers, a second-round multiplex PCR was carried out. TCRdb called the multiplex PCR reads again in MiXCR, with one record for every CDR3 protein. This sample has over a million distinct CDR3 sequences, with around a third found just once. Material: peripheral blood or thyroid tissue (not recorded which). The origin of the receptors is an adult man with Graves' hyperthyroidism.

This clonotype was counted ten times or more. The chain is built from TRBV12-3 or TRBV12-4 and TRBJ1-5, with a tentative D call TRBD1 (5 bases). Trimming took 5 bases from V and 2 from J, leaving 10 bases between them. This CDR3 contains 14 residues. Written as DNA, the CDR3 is TGTGCCAGCAGTCCGACAGAAGGCAATCAGCCCCAGCATTTT. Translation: CASSPTEGNQPQHF.

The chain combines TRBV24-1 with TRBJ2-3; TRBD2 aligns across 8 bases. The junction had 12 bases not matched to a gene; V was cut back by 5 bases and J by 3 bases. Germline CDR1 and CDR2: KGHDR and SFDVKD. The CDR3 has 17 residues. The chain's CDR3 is CATSGRTGTRATDTQYF. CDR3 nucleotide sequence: TGTGCCACCAGTGGAAGGACCGGGACTAGGGCGACAGATACGCAGTATTTT.

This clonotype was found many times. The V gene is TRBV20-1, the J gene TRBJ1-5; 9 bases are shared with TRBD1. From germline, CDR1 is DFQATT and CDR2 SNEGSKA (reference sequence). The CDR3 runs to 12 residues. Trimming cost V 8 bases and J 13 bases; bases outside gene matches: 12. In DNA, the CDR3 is TGCAGTTATGGGACAGGGACGACGCCTCAGCATTTT. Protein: CSYGTGTTPQHF.

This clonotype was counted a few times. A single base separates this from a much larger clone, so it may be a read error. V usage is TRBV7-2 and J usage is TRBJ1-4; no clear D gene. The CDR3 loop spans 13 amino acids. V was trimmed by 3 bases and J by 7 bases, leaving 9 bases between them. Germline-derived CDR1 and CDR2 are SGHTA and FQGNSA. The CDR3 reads CASSLSVIEKLFF. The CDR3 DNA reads TGTGCCAGCAGCTTGAGCGTCATTGAAAAACTGTTTTTT. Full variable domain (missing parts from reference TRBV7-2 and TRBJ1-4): GAGVSQSPSNKVTEKGKDVELRCDPISGHTALYWYRQSLGQGLEFLIYFQGNSAPDKSGLPSDRFSAERTGGSVSTLTIQRTQQEDSAVYLCASSLSVIEKLFFGSGTQLSVL.

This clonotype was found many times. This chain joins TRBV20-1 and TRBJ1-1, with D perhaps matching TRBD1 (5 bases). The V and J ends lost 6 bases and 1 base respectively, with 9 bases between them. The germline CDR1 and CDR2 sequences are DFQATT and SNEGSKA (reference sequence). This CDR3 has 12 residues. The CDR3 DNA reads TGCAGTGCCACTCAGGGGAACACTGAAGCTTTCTTT. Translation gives CSATQGNTEAFF.

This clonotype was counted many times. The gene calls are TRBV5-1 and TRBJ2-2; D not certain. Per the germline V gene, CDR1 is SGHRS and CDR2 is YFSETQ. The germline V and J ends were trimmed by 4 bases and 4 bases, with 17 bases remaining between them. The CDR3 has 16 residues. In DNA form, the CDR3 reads TGCGCCAGCAGCACCATCGGCGACATAGCCACCGGGGAGCTGTTTTTT. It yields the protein CASSTIGDIATGELFF.

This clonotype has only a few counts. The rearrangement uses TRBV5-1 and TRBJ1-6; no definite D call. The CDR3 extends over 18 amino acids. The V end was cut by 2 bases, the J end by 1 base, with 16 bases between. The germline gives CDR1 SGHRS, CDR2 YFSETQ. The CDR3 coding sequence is TGCGCCAGCAGCTTTGGGCGGCACGGGAGGTCCTATAATTCACCCCTCCACTTT. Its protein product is CASSFGRHGRSYNSPLHF.

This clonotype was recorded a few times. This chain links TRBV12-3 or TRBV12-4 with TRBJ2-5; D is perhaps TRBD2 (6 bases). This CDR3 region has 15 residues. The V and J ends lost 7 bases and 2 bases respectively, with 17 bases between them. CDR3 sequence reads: CASTPSLAGQETQYF. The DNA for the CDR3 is TGTGCCAGCACCCCCAGCCTGGCGGGGCAAGAGACCCAGTACTTC.

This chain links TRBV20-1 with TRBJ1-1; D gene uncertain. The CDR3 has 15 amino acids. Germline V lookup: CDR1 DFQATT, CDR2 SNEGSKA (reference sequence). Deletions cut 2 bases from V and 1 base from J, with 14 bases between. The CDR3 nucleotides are TGCAGTGCTAGACCCGGGGTCGACACGAACACTGAAGCTTTCTTT. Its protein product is CSARPGVDTNTEAFF.

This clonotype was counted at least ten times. CDR3 DNA: TGCAGTGCTAGAGTCCTCTCGGAGACCCAGTACTTC. Translating gives CSARVLSETQYF. The V and J genes are TRBV20-1 and TRBJ2-5, with D hard to call. The V end was cut by 1 base, the J end by 5 bases, with 8 bases between. The length of the CDR3 is 12 residues. CDR1 and CDR2 from the germline V gene are DFQATT and SNEGSKA (reference sequence).

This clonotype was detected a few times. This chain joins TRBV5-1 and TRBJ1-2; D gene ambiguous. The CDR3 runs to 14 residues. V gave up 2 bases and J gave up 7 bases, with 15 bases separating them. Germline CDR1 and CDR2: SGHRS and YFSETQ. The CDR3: CASSFQEGSSGYTF. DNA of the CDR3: TGCGCCAGCAGCTTCCAAGAGGGAAGCAGTGGCTACACCTTC.

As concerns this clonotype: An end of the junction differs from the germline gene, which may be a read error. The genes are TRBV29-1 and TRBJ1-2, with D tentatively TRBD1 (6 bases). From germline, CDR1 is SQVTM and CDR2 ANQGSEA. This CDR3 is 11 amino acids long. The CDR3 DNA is TGCAGCGTCCCCGCAGGGGTCGGCGAAGCTTTC. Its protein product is CSVPAGVGEAF.

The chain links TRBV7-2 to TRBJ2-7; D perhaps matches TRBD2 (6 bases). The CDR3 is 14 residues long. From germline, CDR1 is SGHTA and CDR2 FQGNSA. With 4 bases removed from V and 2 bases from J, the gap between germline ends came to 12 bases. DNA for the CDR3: TGTGCCAGCAGCTCGGGACTTCCTCCCTACGAGCAGTACTTC. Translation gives CASSSGLPPYEQYF.

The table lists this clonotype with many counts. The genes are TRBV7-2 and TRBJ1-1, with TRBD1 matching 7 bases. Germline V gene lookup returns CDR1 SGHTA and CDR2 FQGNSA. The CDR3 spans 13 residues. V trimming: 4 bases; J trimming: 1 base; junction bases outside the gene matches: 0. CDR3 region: CASSWTGNTEAFF. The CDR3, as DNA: TGTGCCAGCAGCTGGACAGGGAACACTGAAGCTTTCTTT.

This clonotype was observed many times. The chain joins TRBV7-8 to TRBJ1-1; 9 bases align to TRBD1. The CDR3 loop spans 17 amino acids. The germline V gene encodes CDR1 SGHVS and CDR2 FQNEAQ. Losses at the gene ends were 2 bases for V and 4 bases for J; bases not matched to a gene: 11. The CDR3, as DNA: TGTGCCAGCAGCTTACCCCGACAGGGGGGACAGATCACTGAAGCTTTCTTT. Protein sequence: CASSLPRQGGQITEAFF.

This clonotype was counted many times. The CDR3 loop reads CASSEPGLSYEQYF. For the CDR3, the DNA is TGTGCCAGCAGTGAACCGGGACTTAGCTACGAGCAGTACTTC. This chain connects TRBV25-1 to TRBJ2-7; TRBD2 is a possible D gene (6 bases). Trimming removed 2 bases from V and 3 bases from J, with 11 bases in between. CDR1 and CDR2 from the germline V gene are MGHDK and SYGVNS. The CDR3 length is 14 residues.

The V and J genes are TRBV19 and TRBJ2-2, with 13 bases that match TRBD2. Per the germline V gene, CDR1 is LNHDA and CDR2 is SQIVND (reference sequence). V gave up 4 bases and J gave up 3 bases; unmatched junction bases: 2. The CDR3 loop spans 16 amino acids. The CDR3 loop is CASSNGLAGDTGELFF. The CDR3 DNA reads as TGTGCCAGTAGTAACGGACTAGCGGGAGACACCGGGGAGCTGTTTTTT.

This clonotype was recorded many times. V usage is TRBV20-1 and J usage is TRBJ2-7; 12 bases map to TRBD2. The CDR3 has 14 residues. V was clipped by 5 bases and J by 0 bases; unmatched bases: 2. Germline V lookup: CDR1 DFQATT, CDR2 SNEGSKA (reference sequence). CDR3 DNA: TGCAGTGCTCTAGCGGGGGGGAGCTCCTACGAGCAGTACTTC. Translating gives CSALAGGSSYEQYF.

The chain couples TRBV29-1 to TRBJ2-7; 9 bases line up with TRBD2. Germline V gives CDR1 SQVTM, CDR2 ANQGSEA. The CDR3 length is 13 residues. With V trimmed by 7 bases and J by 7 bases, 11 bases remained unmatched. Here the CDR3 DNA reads TGCAGCGCCAATAGCGGGAGAAGCGATGAGCAGTACTTC. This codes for CSANSGRSDEQYF.

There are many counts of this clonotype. The DNA for the CDR3 is TGTGCCAGTAGTGCCGACCCTTTAAAAGACTATGGCTACACCTTC. It translates to CASSADPLKDYGYTF. The genes are TRBV19 and TRBJ1-2; D unresolved. The CDR3 runs 15 residues. V was cut by 5 bases and J by 3 bases, with 16 bases left in between. Germline CDR1 LNHDA, CDR2 SQIVND (reference sequence). The full variable domain, its missing parts supplied by reference TRBV19 and TRBJ1-2, is DGGITQSPKYLFRKEGQNVTLSCEQNLNHDAMYWYRQDPGQGLRLIYYSQIVNDFQKGDIAEGYSVSREKKESFPLTVTSAQKNPTAFYLCASSADPLKDYGYTFGSGTRLTVV.

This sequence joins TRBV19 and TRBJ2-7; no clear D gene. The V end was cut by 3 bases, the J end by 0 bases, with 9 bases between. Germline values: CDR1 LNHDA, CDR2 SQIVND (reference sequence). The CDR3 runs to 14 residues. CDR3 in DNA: TGTGCCAGTAGTATCGGCCCCAGCTCCTACGAGCAGTACTTC. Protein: CASSIGPSSYEQYF.

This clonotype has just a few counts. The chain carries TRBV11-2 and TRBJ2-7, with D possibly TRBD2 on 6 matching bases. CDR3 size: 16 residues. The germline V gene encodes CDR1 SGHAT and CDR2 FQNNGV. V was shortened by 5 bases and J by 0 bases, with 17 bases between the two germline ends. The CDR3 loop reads CASSPQTGEISYEQYF. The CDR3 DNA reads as TGTGCCAGCAGCCCCCAAACGGGAGAGATCTCCTACGAGCAGTACTTC. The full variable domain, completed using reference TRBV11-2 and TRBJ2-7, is EAGVAQSPRYKIIEKRQSVAFWCNPISGHATLYWYQQILGQGPKLLIQFQNNGVVDDSQLPKDRFSAERLKGVDSTLKIQPAKLEDSAVYLCASSPQTGEISYEQYFGPGTRLTVT.

The CDR3 bases are TGTGCCAGCAAACGGGACAGGGCTTACGAGCAGTACTTC. Its protein is CASKRDRAYEQYF. The V and J genes are TRBV7-9 and TRBJ2-7, with 9 bases lining up with TRBD1. This CDR3 has 13 amino acids. CDR1 is SEHNR, CDR2 FQNEAQ, per germline (reference sequence). Trimming cost V 7 bases and J 4 bases; bases outside gene matches: 5.

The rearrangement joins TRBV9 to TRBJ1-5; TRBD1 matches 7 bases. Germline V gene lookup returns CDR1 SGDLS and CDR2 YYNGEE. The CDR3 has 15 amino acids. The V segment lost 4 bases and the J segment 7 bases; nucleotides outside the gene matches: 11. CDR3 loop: CASSPGQWAKQPQHF. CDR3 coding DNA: TGTGCCAGCAGCCCGGGACAGTGGGCAAAACAGCCCCAGCATTTT.

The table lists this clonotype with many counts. The CDR3 region is CASSIGREETQYF. CDR3 nucleotide sequence: TGTGCCAGTAGTATCGGCAGGGAAGAGACCCAGTACTTC. The chain uses TRBV19 and TRBJ2-5; D possibly corresponds to TRBD1 (5 bases). The V end lost 3 bases, the J end lost 3 bases, and 8 bases lay between the germline ends. The CDR3 consists of 13 residues. CDR1 is LNHDA and CDR2 is SQIVND in the germline V gene (reference sequence).

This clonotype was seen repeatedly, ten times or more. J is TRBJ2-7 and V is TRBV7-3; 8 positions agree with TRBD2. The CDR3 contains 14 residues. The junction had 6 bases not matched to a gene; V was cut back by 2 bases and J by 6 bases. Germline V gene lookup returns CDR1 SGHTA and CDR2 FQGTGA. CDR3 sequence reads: CASSLRDGRGEQYF. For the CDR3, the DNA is TGTGCCAGCAGCTTACGGGACGGGAGGGGCGAGCAGTACTTC.

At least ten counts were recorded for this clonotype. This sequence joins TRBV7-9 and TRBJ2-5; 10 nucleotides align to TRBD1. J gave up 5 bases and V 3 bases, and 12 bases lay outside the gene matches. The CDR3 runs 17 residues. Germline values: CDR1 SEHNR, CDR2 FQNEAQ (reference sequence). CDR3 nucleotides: TGTGCCAGCAGCTTGGGGGGGAAGACAGGGGGCTGGGAGACCCAGTACTTC. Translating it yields CASSLGGKTGGWETQYF. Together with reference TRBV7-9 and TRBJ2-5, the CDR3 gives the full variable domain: DTGVSQNPRHKITKRGQNVTFRCDPISEHNRLYWYRQTLGQGPEFLTYFQNEAQLEKSRLLSDRFSAERPKGSFSTLEIQRTEQGDSAMYLCASSLGGKTGGWETQYFGPGTRLLVL.